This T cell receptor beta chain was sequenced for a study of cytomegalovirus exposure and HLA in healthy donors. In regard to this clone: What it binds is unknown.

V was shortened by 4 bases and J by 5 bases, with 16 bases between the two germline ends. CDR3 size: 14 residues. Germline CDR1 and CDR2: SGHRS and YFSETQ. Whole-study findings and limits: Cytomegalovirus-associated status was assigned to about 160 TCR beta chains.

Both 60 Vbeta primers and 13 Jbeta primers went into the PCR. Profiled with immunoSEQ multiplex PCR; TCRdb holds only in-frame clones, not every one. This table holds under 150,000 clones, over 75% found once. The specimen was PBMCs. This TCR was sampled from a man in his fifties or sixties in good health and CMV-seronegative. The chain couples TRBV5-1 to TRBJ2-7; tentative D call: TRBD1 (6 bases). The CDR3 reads CASSTRPGVNEQYF. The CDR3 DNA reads TGCGCCAGCAGCACCCGGCCAGGGGTAAACGAGCAGTACTTC.